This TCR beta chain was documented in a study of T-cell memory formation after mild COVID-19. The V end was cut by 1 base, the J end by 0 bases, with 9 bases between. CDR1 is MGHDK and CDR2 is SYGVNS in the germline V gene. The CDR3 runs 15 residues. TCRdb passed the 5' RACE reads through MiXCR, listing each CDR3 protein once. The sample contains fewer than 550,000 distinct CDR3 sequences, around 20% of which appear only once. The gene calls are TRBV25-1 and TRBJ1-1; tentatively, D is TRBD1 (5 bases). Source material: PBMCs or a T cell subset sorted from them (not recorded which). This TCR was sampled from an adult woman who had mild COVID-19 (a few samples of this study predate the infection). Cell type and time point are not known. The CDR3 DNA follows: TGTGCCAGCAGTGAATTGGGGGAAATGAACACTGAAGCTTTCTTT. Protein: CASSELGEMNTEAFF.